These 18 T cell receptor beta chains originate from one sample sequenced in a study of response to subunit inactivated influenza vaccine. TCRdb used MiXCR to reprocess the RT-PCR reads, holding one entry per CDR3 protein. The sample has some 500,000 distinct CDR3 sequences; over 10% are singletons. This material consisted of PBMCs from blood, taken roughly 48 days after vaccination. The receptor set was obtained from a man in his forties or fifties who received an inactivated influenza vaccine.

This clonotype was seen repeatedly, ten times or more. The gene calls are TRBV5-1 and TRBJ2-3, with 9 bases lining up with TRBD1. The V segment lost 2 bases and the J segment 0 bases; nucleotides outside the gene matches: 4. The CDR3 is 16 residues long. Looked up from germline, CDR1 is SGHRS and CDR2 is YFSETQ. The CDR3 protein is CASSFDRGLSTDTQYF. The CDR3 nucleotides are TGCGCCAGCAGCTTCGACAGGGGGTTAAGCACAGATACGCAGTATTTT.

The genes are TRBV5-1 and TRBJ2-1; 11 bases are shared with TRBD2. Germline assignment: CDR1 SGHRS and CDR2 YFSETQ. The CDR3 is 16 amino acids. V was pared by 1 base and J by 3 bases, with 3 bases of the junction left unmatched. The CDR3 nucleotides are TGCGCCAGCAGCTTGTCGACTAGCGGGGTCTACAATGAGCAGTTCTTC. It encodes CASSLSTSGVYNEQFF.

This chain links TRBV28 with TRBJ2-2, with 10 positions matching TRBD2. This CDR3 comprises 16 residues. The ends lost 6 bases at V and 3 bases at J; junction bases unmatched: 7. Germline CDR1 and CDR2: MDHEN and SYDVKM. The DNA of the CDR3 is TGTGCCAGCAGCCCAGCGGGAGGGCTTGACACCGGGGAGCTGTTTTTT. Translating it yields CASSPAGGLDTGELFF.

This clonotype was recorded many times. The chain links TRBV9 to TRBJ2-3, with a weak D call TRBD1 (5 bases). V was cut by 1 base and J by 4 bases, with 10 bases left in between. The CDR3 runs 14 residues. Germline CDR1 reads SGDLS; CDR2 reads YYNGEE. The CDR3 here is CASSVNRSPDTQYF. CDR3 coding DNA: TGTGCCAGCAGCGTAAACAGGAGTCCAGATACGCAGTATTTT.

The chain combines TRBV6-5 with TRBJ2-7; 7 bases match TRBD1. This CDR3 is built from 15 residues. Germline-derived CDR1 and CDR2 are MNHEY and SVGAGI. V shed 2 bases and J 3 bases; nucleotides not matched to a gene: 7. The CDR3 DNA sequence: TGTGCCAGCAGTTACACTGGGACAGAACACTACGAGCAGTACTTC. This sequence encodes CASSYTGTEHYEQYF.

The chain joins TRBV6-1 to TRBJ2-1; D may be TRBD2 (6 bases). Germline CDR1 reads MNHNS; CDR2 reads SASEGT. Between the trimmed V and J ends, which lost 4 bases and 8 bases, there was a span of 27 bases. This CDR3 region has 18 residues. As DNA, the CDR3 is TGTGCCAGCAGTGCTATACCGGGAGCGGAGCTTAGATCGGATGAGCAGTTCTTC. It yields the protein CASSAIPGAELRSDEQFF.

This clonotype was recorded many times. This chain connects TRBV3-1 to TRBJ1-1; no definite D call. Germline CDR1 is LGHDT and CDR2 is YNNKEL (reference sequence). The CDR3 loop spans 13 amino acids. V dropped 1 base and J dropped 1 base, with 4 bases sitting between them. The chain's CDR3 is CASSQVANTEAFF. CDR3 nucleotides: TGTGCCAGCAGCCAAGTTGCGAACACTGAAGCTTTCTTT.

The chain employs TRBV20-1 and TRBJ2-2; D possibly corresponds to TRBD2 (5 bases). Germline V gene data show CDR1 as DFQATT and CDR2 as SNEGSKA (reference sequence). V was trimmed by 3 bases and J by 0 bases, leaving 11 bases between them. The CDR3 has 15 residues. As DNA, the CDR3 is TGCAGTGCTAGGGAGGTTGTTACGAACACCGGGGAGCTGTTTTTT. Residues: CSAREVVTNTGELFF.

The chain links TRBV20-1 to TRBJ2-5, with 8 bases aligning to TRBD1. The CDR3 loop spans 16 amino acids. V shed 4 bases and J 5 bases; nucleotides not matched to a gene: 15. Germline lookup yields CDR1 DFQATT and CDR2 SNEGSKA (reference sequence). CDR3 coding DNA: TGCAGTGCTATTCCGCTTGGACAGGGCCGTCGGGAGACCCAGTACTTC. It yields the protein CSAIPLGQGRRETQYF.

This clonotype was observed at least ten times. The J gene is TRBJ2-7, the V gene TRBV29-1; 7 nucleotides line up with TRBD2. Trimming removed 6 bases from V and 3 bases from J; junction bases left unmatched: 11. The CDR3 is 14 residues long. Germline V gene sequence: CDR1 SQVTM, CDR2 ANQGSEA. The CDR3 coding sequence is TGCAGCGTCGTACTCGGGGACTATCGCTACGAGCAGTACTTC. It codes for CSVVLGDYRYEQYF.

The rearrangement joins TRBV7-8 to TRBJ2-7, with a tentative D call TRBD1 (5 bases). The V and J ends lost 2 bases and 3 bases respectively, with 14 bases between them. CDR1 and CDR2 from the germline V gene are SGHVS and FQNEAQ. The CDR3 consists of 15 residues. The CDR3 is CASSLMAGPDYEQYF. DNA for the CDR3: TGTGCCAGCAGCTTAATGGCAGGGCCTGACTACGAGCAGTACTTC.

This clonotype was counted between two and nine times. This sequence joins TRBV6-2 or TRBV6-3 and TRBJ1-1; 11 bases align to TRBD1. Germline V CDR1 and CDR2: MNHEY, SVGEGT. J lost 4 bases, V lost 5 bases, and 3 bases had no gene match. The CDR3 extends over 14 amino acids. CDR3 sequence: CASSRGQGATEAFF. In nucleotides, the CDR3 is TGTGCCAGCAGTCGAGGACAGGGGGCCACTGAAGCTTTCTTT.

This rearrangement joins TRBV7-9 to TRBJ2-7, with 8 positions matching TRBD2. The germline V gene encodes CDR1 SEHNR and CDR2 FQNEAQ (reference sequence). V lost 2 bases to trimming and J lost 7 bases; unmatched junction nucleotides: 7. There are 14 residues in the CDR3. The CDR3 bases are TGTGCCAGCAGCTTAACTGGACTAGCTTGGGAGCAGTACTTC. This encodes CASSLTGLAWEQYF.

This clonotype occurred many times. The gene calls are TRBV10-3 and TRBJ2-7; 13 bases map to TRBD2. This CDR3 region has 15 residues. The V and J ends lost 4 bases and 5 bases, in that order; junction bases with no gene match: 5. CDR1 is ENHRY and CDR2 is SYGVKD in the germline V gene. The DNA for the CDR3 is TGTGCCATCAGTGGGACTAGCGGGAGTCTGCACGAGCAGTACTTC. Protein: CAISGTSGSLHEQYF.

The chain carries TRBV27 and TRBJ2-1; D is undetermined. V lost 2 bases to trimming and J lost 8 bases, with 16 bases between them. The CDR3 has 15 residues. Germline V gene data show CDR1 as MNHEY and CDR2 as SMNVEV (reference sequence). The CDR3: CASSLRPTVFDEQFF. The CDR3 DNA follows: TGTGCCAGCAGTTTAAGACCCACAGTTTTTGATGAGCAGTTCTTC.

This clonotype was counted a few times. The rearrangement joins TRBV19 to TRBJ2-3, with 7 bases aligning to TRBD1. In germline, CDR1 is LNHDA, CDR2 SQIVND (reference sequence). This CDR3 comprises 19 residues. Trimming cost V 6 bases and J 1 base; bases outside gene matches: 19. This CDR3 is CASRRAVGDSRGRTDTQYF. CDR3 sequence (DNA): TGTGCCAGTAGACGAGCGGTTGGGGACAGTCGAGGACGCACAGATACGCAGTATTTT.

CDR3 residues: CASSFTGIEQYF. In DNA form, the CDR3 reads TGTGCCAGCAGTTTCACAGGGATCGAGCAGTACTTC. This chain links TRBV12-3 or TRBV12-4 with TRBJ2-7, with D possibly matching TRBD1 (6 bases). This CDR3 is built from 12 residues. The V gene lost 3 bases and the J gene lost 6 bases, with 9 bases spanning the gap.

This clonotype was seen a handful of times. The rearrangement uses TRBV11-2 and TRBJ2-5; 8 positions agree with TRBD2. The junction had 5 bases not matched to a gene; V was cut back by 2 bases and J by 0 bases. The CDR3 extends over 16 amino acids. Germline CDR1 SGHAT, CDR2 FQNNGV. CDR3: CASSLSSSGYQETQYF. The CDR3 DNA reads TGTGCCAGCAGCTTATCGTCTAGCGGGTACCAAGAGACCCAGTACTTC. The full variable domain, its missing parts supplied by reference TRBV11-2 and TRBJ2-5, is EAGVAQSPRYKIIEKRQSVAFWCNPISGHATLYWYQQILGQGPKLLIQFQNNGVVDDSQLPKDRFSAERLKGVDSTLKIQPAKLEDSAVYLCASSLSSSGYQETQYFGPGTRLLVL.